Below, 7 T cell receptor beta chains from the same sample are listed, as sequenced in a study of T cell repertoires in cytomegalovirus infection. One entry per CDR3 protein, called by TCRdb with MiXCR from the reads. The profile shows roughly 860,000 distinct CDR3 sequences, 30% to 35% of them singletons. For these TCRs, the target antigens are not known. The input for sequencing was cultured CD8+ T cells from PBMCs, taken from culture after CMV antigen stimulation. Receptors originate from a human donor in good health (CMV status not recorded). Some clones in this sample may be carry-over from other donors' samples.

The V call is TRBV2, the J call TRBJ2-7; no definite D call. Germline V gene sequence: CDR1 SNHLY, CDR2 FYNNEI. V shed 4 bases and J shed 3 bases, with 10 bases lying between them. CDR3 size: 13 residues. The CDR3 loop is CASSVGMNYEQYF. The CDR3 coding sequence is TGTGCCAGCAGTGTAGGGATGAACTACGAGCAGTACTTC.

V usage is TRBV4-1 and J usage is TRBJ2-3; 8 nucleotides match TRBD2. Germline assignment: CDR1 MGHRA and CDR2 YSYEKL. The CDR3 extends over 16 amino acids. Trimming removed 1 base from V and 2 bases from J; junction bases left unmatched: 5. The DNA of the CDR3 is TGCGCCAGCAGCCAAGTGGTAGCGGGGTTCACAGATACGCAGTATTTT. Its translation: CASSQVVAGFTDTQYF.

In this sample, this clonotype turned up once. The V call is TRBV19, the J call TRBJ1-1; no clear D. The length of the CDR3 is 13 residues. Germline CDR1 LNHDA, CDR2 SQIVND (reference sequence). The V gene lost 8 bases and the J gene lost 4 bases, with 14 bases spanning the gap. The CDR3 spells CASQFRGVTEAFF. The CDR3 nucleotides are TGTGCCAGTCAGTTTCGTGGGGTCACTGAAGCTTTCTTT.

In its sample, this clonotype was seen a few times. V usage is TRBV7-2 and J usage is TRBJ1-1, with D possibly matching TRBD1 (5 bases). Trimming stripped 5 bases from V and 3 bases from J, with 16 bases between. Germline V gene data show CDR1 as SGHTA and CDR2 as FQGNSA. This CDR3 region has 15 residues. In DNA, the CDR3 is TGTGCCAGCAGCACCCTTCAGGGAAAGGACACTGAAGCTTTCTTT. Encoded protein: CASSTLQGKDTEAFF.

This clonotype was observed a few times. This CDR3 is CASSYGGGWETQYF. CDR3 in DNA: TGTGCCAGCAGTTATGGCGGGGGTTGGGAGACCCAGTACTTC. The chain uses TRBV6-6 and TRBJ2-5; 7 bases agree with TRBD2. From germline, CDR1 is MNHNY and CDR2 SVGAGI (reference sequence). The ends lost 3 bases at V and 5 bases at J; junction bases unmatched: 6. The CDR3 extends over 14 amino acids.

This clonotype was seen a handful of times. V and J are TRBV12-3 or TRBV12-4 and TRBJ2-1, with a possible D match to TRBD1 (6 bases). V was pared by 1 base and J by 9 bases, with 13 bases between. This CDR3 is built from 14 residues. The CDR3 is CASSLGGRGTEQFF. As DNA, the CDR3 is TGTGCCAGCAGTTTAGGGGGGCGAGGGACTGAGCAGTTCTTC.

On this clonotype itself: A much bigger clone sits one base away, suggesting this may be a read error. This chain joins TRBV7-2 and TRBJ2-2; TRBD1 matches 7 bases. J gave up 3 bases and V 2 bases, and 3 bases lay outside the gene matches. The CDR3 sequence is 15 residues long. Germline V gene lookup returns CDR1 SGHTA and CDR2 FQGNSA. This chain's CDR3 is CASSLRGRDTGELFF. Written as DNA, the CDR3 is TGTGCCAGCAGCTTAAGGGGGCGGGACACCGGGGAGCTGTTTTTT.